The next 27 T cell receptor beta chains were all read from a single sample in a study of T-cell reconstitution after alpha-beta-depleted transplantation in children. The library targeted TCRbeta and was prepared with unique molecular identifiers. TCRdb re-analysed the PCR reads in MiXCR, keeping a single row per CDR3 protein. This table holds around 490,000 distinct CDR3 sequences, approximately 10% found once. The sample here was PBMCs, mostly from graft donor cells, taken 180 days after TCRalphabeta/CD19-depleted stem cell transplant. The receptors derive from a female patient between 2 and 10 years old who had a stem cell transplant for aplastic anemia, so the T cells may come from the graft donor.

The J gene is TRBJ2-7, the V gene TRBV5-1, with TRBD1 matching over 11 bases. V trimming: 4 bases; J trimming: 6 bases; junction bases outside the gene matches: 9. The CDR3 has 15 residues. CDR1 SGHRS and CDR2 YFSETQ come from the germline V gene. The CDR3 is CASSPGQGAVAEQYF. DNA of the CDR3: TGCGCCAGCAGCCCAGGACAGGGGGCGGTGGCCGAGCAGTACTTC.

This clonotype was detected a few times. This rearrangement joins TRBV12-3 or TRBV12-4 to TRBJ2-7, with D perhaps being TRBD1 or TRBD2 (5 bases each). The V end lost 4 bases, the J end lost 2 bases, and 21 bases lay between the germline ends. The CDR3 is made up of 17 amino acids. The CDR3 protein is CASSSGPRNLGAYEQYV. The CDR3 DNA follows: TGTGCCAGCAGTTCCGGGCCACGCAATTTGGGGGCCTACGAGCAGTACGTC.

This clonotype was recorded a few times. This chain links TRBV5-6 with TRBJ2-7, with D perhaps matching TRBD1 (6 bases). CDR1 SGHDT and CDR2 YYEEEE come from the germline V gene. The V gene lost 3 bases and the J gene lost 3 bases, with 10 bases spanning the gap. This CDR3 is 13 amino acids long. The DNA for the CDR3 is TGTGCCAGCAGCTGGGGACAAGTCTACGAGCAGTACGTC. It translates to CASSWGQVYEQYV.

This clonotype showed up just a few times. CDR3 sequence: CASSGDRGRFHNEQFF. DNA for the CDR3: TGTGCCAGCAGTGGTGATCGGGGGAGGTTCCACAATGAGCAGTTCTTC. V usage is TRBV25-1 and J usage is TRBJ2-1, with D possibly being TRBD2 (6 bases). Germline values: CDR1 MGHDK, CDR2 SYGVNS. This CDR3 contains 16 residues. Trimming took off 4 bases at V and 5 bases at J, with 18 bases between the two ends. The variable domain in full, completed from reference TRBV25-1 and TRBJ2-1, reads EADIYQTPRYLVIGTGKKITLECSQTMGHDKMYWYQQDPGMELHLIHYSYGVNSTEKGDLSSESTVSRIRTEHFPLTLESARPSHTSQYLCASSGDRGRFHNEQFFGPGTRLTVL.

The chain is built from TRBV12-3 or TRBV12-4 and TRBJ1-2; D gene uncertain. The CDR3 loop spans 13 amino acids. V lost 6 bases and J 6 bases, leaving 14 bases between the germline ends. CDR3 sequence reads: CASSPKSTHGYTF. In DNA form, the CDR3 reads TGTGCCAGCAGCCCCAAGAGCACCCATGGCTACACCTTC.

This clonotype was seen repeatedly, ten times or more. The rearrangement uses TRBV14 and TRBJ2-1; no reliable D call. This CDR3 has 13 residues. The germline V and J ends were trimmed by 0 bases and 14 bases, with 14 bases remaining between them. Germline V lookup: CDR1 SGHDN, CDR2 FVKESK. CDR3 protein: CASSQEASGMEFF. Written as DNA, the CDR3 is TGTGCCAGCAGCCAAGAGGCTTCTGGGATGGAGTTCTTC.

The chain recombines TRBV28 with TRBJ1-1, with 7 bases identical to TRBD1. The CDR3 loop spans 11 amino acids. With V trimmed by 7 bases and J by 8 bases, 4 bases remained unmatched. Germline values: CDR1 MDHEN, CDR2 SYDVKM. The CDR3: CASTVQGEAFF. CDR3 in DNA: TGTGCCAGCACCGTACAGGGGGAAGCTTTCTTT.

This rearrangement joins TRBV21-1 to TRBJ2-7; the table's D call of TRBD1 was not tested on the DNA. TRBV21-1 is a pseudogene segment. This CDR3 comprises 14 residues. The CDR3 is CASTPGSSSYEQYV. The CDR3 DNA follows: TGTGCCAGCACCCCGGGCTCTTCCTCCTACGAGCAGTACGTC.

This clonotype was detected only a few times. This chain connects TRBV2 to TRBJ2-1; 7 nucleotides align to TRBD2. Trimming removed 3 bases from V and 6 bases from J; junction bases left unmatched: 5. The CDR3 is 14 residues long. Looked up from germline, CDR1 is SNHLY and CDR2 is FYNNEI. The CDR3 here is CASSDAGVRNEQFF. DNA of the CDR3: TGTGCCAGCAGTGATGCGGGAGTGCGCAATGAGCAGTTCTTC.

In nucleotides, the CDR3 is TGTGCCAGCAAAGAGGAAGAGACCCAGTACTTC. Its protein is CASKEEETQYF. The chain carries TRBV28 and TRBJ2-5; D gene uncertain. The germline V gene has CDR1 MDHEN and CDR2 SYDVKM. The germline V and J ends were trimmed by 7 bases and 3 bases, with 6 bases remaining between them. The CDR3 spans 11 residues.

The genes are TRBV21-1 and TRBJ2-1. TRBV21-1 is given as a pseudogene. The CDR3 length is 17 residues. The CDR3 loop is CASSKGVCSNQLFWQFF. As DNA, the CDR3 is TGTGCCAGCAGCAAAGGTGTCTGCAGCAATCAACTCTTTTGGCAGTTCTTC.

The chain recombines TRBV20-1 with TRBJ2-7, with 9 bases lining up with TRBD1. Germline V gene lookup returns CDR1 DFQATT and CDR2 SNEGSKA (reference sequence). CDR3 length equals 13 residues. Unmatched junction bases numbered 8, after V lost 5 bases and J lost 6 bases. This CDR3 is CSALRTGAGEQYF. The CDR3 bases are TGCAGTGCTCTAAGGACAGGGGCCGGCGAGCAGTACTTC.

Details on this clonotype: A much larger clone lies one base from this, so it may be a read error. This chain links TRBV14 with TRBJ2-5; 9 bases agree with TRBD1. The trim removed 4 bases at V and 2 bases at J, leaving 5 bases unmatched. Germline V gene lookup returns CDR1 SGHDN and CDR2 FVKESK. The CDR3 runs 15 residues. Written as DNA, the CDR3 is TGTGCCAGCAGCCGGGGACAGGGAAGACAAGAGACCCAGTACTTC. It codes for CASSRGQGRQETQYF.

This clonotype showed up just a few times. This chain uses TRBV5-1 with TRBJ2-2, with TRBD2 matching 7 bases. CDR1 is SGHRS and CDR2 is YFSETQ in the germline V gene. The CDR3 is made up of 16 amino acids. After removal of 0 bases from V and 1 base from J, the junction contained 3 bases not matched to a gene. The CDR3 sequence: CASSLASGGNTGELFF. The CDR3 nucleotides read TGCGCCAGCAGCTTGGCTAGCGGTGGGAACACCGGGGAGCTGTTTTTT. The variable domain in full, completed from reference TRBV5-1 and TRBJ2-2, reads KAGVTQTPRYLIKTRGQQVTLSCSPISGHRSVSWYQQTPGQGLQFLFEYFSETQRNKGNFPGRFSGRQFSNSRSEMNVSTLELGDSALYLCASSLASGGNTGELFFGEGSRLTVL.

This clonotype was observed many times. The chain combines TRBV5-5 with TRBJ2-7; 8 nucleotides match TRBD2. Trimming removed 0 bases from V and 4 bases from J; junction bases left unmatched: 6. Per the germline V gene, CDR1 is SGHKS and CDR2 is YYEKEE (reference sequence). CDR3 size: 15 residues. For the CDR3, the DNA is TGTGCCAGCAGCTTGGTGGCGGGAGGAACTTACGAGCAGTACTTC. It specifies CASSLVAGGTYEQYF.

This clonotype has more than one count but fewer than ten. The genes are TRBV5-1 and TRBJ2-1, with D perhaps matching TRBD2 (6 bases). The V end lost 4 bases, the J end lost 0 bases, and 14 bases lay between the germline ends. The length of the CDR3 is 16 residues. CDR1 and CDR2 (germline): SGHRS, YFSETQ. The CDR3 spells CASSPAGRGSYNEQFF. In DNA form, the CDR3 reads TGCGCCAGCAGCCCTGCCGGGCGGGGCTCCTACAATGAGCAGTTCTTC.

The table lists this clonotype with a few counts. This chain's CDR3 is CASSEGKGLAGETQYF. The CDR3, as DNA: TGTGCCAGCAGTGAGGGGAAGGGACTAGCGGGAGAGACCCAGTACTTC. V gene TRBV25-1 combines with J gene TRBJ2-5; 12 bases agree with TRBD2. V trimming: 3 bases; J trimming: 4 bases; junction bases outside the gene matches: 6. Per germline, CDR1 MGHDK and CDR2 SYGVNS. The CDR3 extends over 16 amino acids.

This clonotype was seen only a few times. The chain has TRBV6-1 and TRBJ2-7; D call uncertain. The CDR3 has 15 amino acids. V lost 3 bases to trimming and J lost 4 bases, with 16 bases between them. The germline gives CDR1 MNHNS, CDR2 SASEGT. CDR3 DNA sequence: TGTGCCAGCAGTGACGACTTGGTCCTCATATACGAGCAGTACTTC. It codes for CASSDDLVLIYEQYF.

A word on this clonotype: One junction end disagrees with the germline gene, perhaps due to a read error. V is TRBV15 and J is TRBJ2-2; the match to TRBD2 covers 9 bases. Germline V lookup: CDR1 LNHNV, CDR2 YYDKDF (reference sequence). The CDR3 runs to 17 residues. In nucleotides, the CDR3 is TGTGCCACCAGCAGAGAAATAGCGGGAGCGTACACCGGGGACCTGTTTTTT. Its translation: CATSREIAGAYTGDLFF.

This clonotype showed up just a few times. The chain couples TRBV20-1 to TRBJ1-3; D is unresolved. Germline values: CDR1 DFQATT, CDR2 SNEGSKA (reference sequence). The CDR3 extends over 15 amino acids. The V and J ends lost 4 bases and 0 bases respectively, with 13 bases between them. The CDR3, as DNA: TGCAGTGCTACCTCGGGTTCACGCTCTGGAAACACCATATATTTT. Protein product: CSATSGSRSGNTIYF.

This clonotype was counted many times. The chain uses TRBV12-3 or TRBV12-4 and TRBJ2-6, with D possibly matching TRBD2 (5 bases). The CDR3 covers 14 residues. V shed 1 base and J shed 9 bases, with 10 bases lying between them. The DNA for the CDR3 is TGTGCCAGCAGTTTAGTGGCCCGGGGCAACGTCCTGACTTTC. Protein: CASSLVARGNVLTF.

This clonotype has more than one count but fewer than ten. The chain employs TRBV4-3 and TRBJ2-2; TRBD2 agrees at 10 bases. V shed 2 bases and J 0 bases; nucleotides not matched to a gene: 9. This CDR3 is built from 19 residues. Germline V gene sequence: CDR1 LGHNA, CDR2 YSLEER. CDR3 DNA sequence: TGCGCCAGCAGCCAAAATCCTAGCGGGAGAGCTGCGAACACCGGGGAGCTGTTTTTT. Its protein product is CASSQNPSGRAANTGELFF.

Only a few counts were recorded for this clonotype. The chain employs TRBV5-1 and TRBJ2-3, with D tentatively TRBD2 (7 bases). Germline V gives CDR1 SGHRS, CDR2 YFSETQ. With 2 bases removed from V and 3 bases from J, the gap between germline ends came to 10 bases. The CDR3 is 14 amino acids. The CDR3 region has the DNA TGCGCCAGCAGCTTTGGGGGGGCAACAGATACGCAGTATTTT. This encodes CASSFGGATDTQYF.

The genes are TRBV2 and TRBJ2-6; 14 nucleotides agree with TRBD2. Germline V gives CDR1 SNHLY, CDR2 FYNNEI. Trimming removed 10 bases from V and 1 base from J; junction bases left unmatched: 9. The CDR3 is 18 residues long. As DNA, the CDR3 is TGTGCCATCAGACCAAGACTAGCGGGAGGGTCTGGGGCCAACGTCCTGACTTTC. This gives the protein CAIRPRLAGGSGANVLTF.

This clonotype was detected ten times or more. This chain joins TRBV27 and TRBJ1-4; D uncertain. Germline loops: CDR1 MNHEY, CDR2 SMNVEV (reference sequence). The ends were cut back, 0 bases at V and 10 bases at J, with 12 bases in the middle. The CDR3 sequence is 14 residues long. The CDR3 DNA follows: TGTGCCAGCAGTTTATCGATTCGGATTGGAAAACTGTTTTTT. It codes for CASSLSIRIGKLFF.

This clonotype was recorded a few times. The chain employs TRBV20-1 and TRBJ1-5; D is unclear. Germline loops: CDR1 DFQATT, CDR2 SNEGSKA (reference sequence). The CDR3 runs to 15 residues. Trimming removed 5 bases at V and 1 base at J, with 15 bases between. The chain's CDR3 is CSAGLPLGSNQPQHF. In DNA, the CDR3 is TGCAGTGCTGGGTTACCGCTGGGGAGCAATCAGCCCCAGCATTTT.

This clonotype was detected many times. The V and J genes are TRBV10-3 and TRBJ2-3; TRBD1 aligns across 10 bases. Germline CDR1 and CDR2: ENHRY and SYGVKD. This CDR3 region has 15 residues. J gave up 2 bases and V 5 bases, and 4 bases lay outside the gene matches. The CDR3 sequence: CAISSGTGATDTQYF. The CDR3 DNA is TGTGCCATCAGTTCCGGGACAGGGGCCACAGATACGCAGTATTTT.